This T cell receptor beta chain originates from a study of T-cell memory formation after mild COVID-19. Study observations and caveats: There was a balanced CD4/CD8 profile in clones contracting day 15 to 85, and later expanders leaned CD4+.

Germline CDR1 reads MGHRA; CDR2 reads YSYEKL. The CDR3 spans 15 residues. Trimming stripped 0 bases from V and 7 bases from J, with 13 bases between. TCRdb reprocessed the 5' RACE reads with MiXCR, giving one entry per CDR3 protein. This table holds under 150,000 distinct CDR3 sequences, about 20% found once. This clonotype was seen only a few times. Its antigen is not known. This receptor was obtained from a man aged 18 to 30 who had mild COVID-19 (a few samples of this study predate the infection). Cell type and time point are not known. Sequencing was carried out using PBMCs or a T cell subset sorted from them (not recorded which). The chain has TRBV4-1 and TRBJ1-5, with a tentative D call TRBD1 (5 bases). The CDR3 sequence: CASSQDPQGRQPQHF. The CDR3 region has the DNA TGCGCCAGCAGCCAAGATCCCCAGGGAAGGCAGCCCCAGCATTTT.